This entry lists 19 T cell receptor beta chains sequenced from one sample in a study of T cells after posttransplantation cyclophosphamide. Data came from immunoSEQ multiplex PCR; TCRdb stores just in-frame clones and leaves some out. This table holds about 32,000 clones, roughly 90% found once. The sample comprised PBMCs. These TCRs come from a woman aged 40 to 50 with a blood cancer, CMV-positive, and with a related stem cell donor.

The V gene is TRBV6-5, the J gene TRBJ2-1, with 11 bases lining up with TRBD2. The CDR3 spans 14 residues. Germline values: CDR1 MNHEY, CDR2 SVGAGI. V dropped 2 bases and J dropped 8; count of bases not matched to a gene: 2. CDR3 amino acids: CASSYTSGGYEQFF. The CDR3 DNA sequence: TGTGCCAGCAGTTACACTAGCGGGGGATATGAGCAGTTCTTC.

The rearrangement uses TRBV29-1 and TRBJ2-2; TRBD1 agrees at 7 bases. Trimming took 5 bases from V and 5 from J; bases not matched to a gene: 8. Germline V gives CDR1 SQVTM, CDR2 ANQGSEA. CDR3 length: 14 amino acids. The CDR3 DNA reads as TGCAGCGTTAGCCAAGTACAGGGGACCGGGGAGCTGTTTTTT. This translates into CSVSQVQGTGELFF.

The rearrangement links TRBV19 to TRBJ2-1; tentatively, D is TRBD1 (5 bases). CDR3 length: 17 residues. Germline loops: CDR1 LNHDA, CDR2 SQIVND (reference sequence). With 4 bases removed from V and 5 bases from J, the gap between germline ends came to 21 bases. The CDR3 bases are TGTGCCAGTAGTAAAGGGGTCACAATCCGGGTACACAATGAGCAGTTCTTC. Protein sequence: CASSKGVTIRVHNEQFF.

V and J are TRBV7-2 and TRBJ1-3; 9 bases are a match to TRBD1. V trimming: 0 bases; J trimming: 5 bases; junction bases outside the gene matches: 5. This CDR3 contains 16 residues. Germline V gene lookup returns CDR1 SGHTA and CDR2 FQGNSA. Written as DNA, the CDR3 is TGTGCCAGCAGCTTAGCCCTGGGACAGGGAAGAAACACCATATATTTT. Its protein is CASSLALGQGRNTIYF.

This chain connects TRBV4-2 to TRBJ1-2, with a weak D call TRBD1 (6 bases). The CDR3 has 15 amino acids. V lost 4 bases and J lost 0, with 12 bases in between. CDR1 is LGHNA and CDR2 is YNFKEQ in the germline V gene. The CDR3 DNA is TGTGCCAGCAGCCGGCCGGGACACCCTAACTATGGCTACACCTTC. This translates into CASSRPGHPNYGYTF.

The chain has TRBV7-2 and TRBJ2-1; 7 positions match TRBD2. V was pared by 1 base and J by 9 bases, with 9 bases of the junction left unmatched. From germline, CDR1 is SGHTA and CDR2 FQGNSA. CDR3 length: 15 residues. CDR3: CASSLEASGVGEQFF. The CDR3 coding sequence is TGTGCCAGCAGCTTAGAGGCTAGCGGAGTAGGTGAGCAGTTCTTC.

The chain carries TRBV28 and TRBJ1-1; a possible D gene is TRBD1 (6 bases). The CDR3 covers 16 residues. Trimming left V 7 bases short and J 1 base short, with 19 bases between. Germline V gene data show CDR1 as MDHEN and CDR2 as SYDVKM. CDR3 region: CASTSNYGDKNTEAFF. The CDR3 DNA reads TGTGCCAGCACCTCGAACTATGGGGACAAGAACACTGAAGCTTTCTTT.

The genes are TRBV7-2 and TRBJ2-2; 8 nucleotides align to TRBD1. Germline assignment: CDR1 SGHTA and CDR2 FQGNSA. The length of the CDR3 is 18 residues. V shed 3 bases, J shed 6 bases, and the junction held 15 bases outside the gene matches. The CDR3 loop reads CASSFQGRGRFEAGELFF. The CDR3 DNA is TGTGCCAGCAGCTTCCAGGGCAGGGGGCGTTTTGAGGCCGGGGAGCTGTTTTTT.

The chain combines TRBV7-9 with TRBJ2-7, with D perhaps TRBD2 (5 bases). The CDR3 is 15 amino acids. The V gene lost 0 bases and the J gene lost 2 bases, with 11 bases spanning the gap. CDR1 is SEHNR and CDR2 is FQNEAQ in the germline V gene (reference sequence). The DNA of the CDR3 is TGTGCCAGCAGCTTAGCAGAGGGATTCCCCTACGAGCAGTACTTC. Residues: CASSLAEGFPYEQYF.

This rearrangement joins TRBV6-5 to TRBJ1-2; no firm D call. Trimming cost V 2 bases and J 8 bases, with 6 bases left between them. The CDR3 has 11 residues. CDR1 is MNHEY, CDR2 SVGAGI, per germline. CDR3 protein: CASSYRGGYTF. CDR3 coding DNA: TGTGCCAGCAGTTACAGAGGGGGCTACACCTTC.

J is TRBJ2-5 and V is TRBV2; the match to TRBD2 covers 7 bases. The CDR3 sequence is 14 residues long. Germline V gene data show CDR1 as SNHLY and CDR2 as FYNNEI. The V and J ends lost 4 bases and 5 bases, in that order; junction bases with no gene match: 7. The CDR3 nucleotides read TGTGCCAGCAGTGGGGGAGGGCTCCTGGAGACCCAGTACTTC. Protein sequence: CASSGGGLLETQYF.

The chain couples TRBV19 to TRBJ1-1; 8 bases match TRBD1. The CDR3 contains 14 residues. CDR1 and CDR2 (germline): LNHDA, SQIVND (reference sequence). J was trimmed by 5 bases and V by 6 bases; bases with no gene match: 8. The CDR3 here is CASSQDREGTEAFF. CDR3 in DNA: TGTGCCAGTAGCCAGGACAGGGAAGGAACTGAAGCTTTCTTT. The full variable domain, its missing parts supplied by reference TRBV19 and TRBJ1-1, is DGGITQSPKYLFRKEGQNVTLSCEQNLNHDAMYWYRQDPGQGLRLIYYSQIVNDFQKGDIAEGYSVSREKKESFPLTVTSAQKNPTAFYLCASSQDREGTEAFFGQGTRLTVV.

The CDR3 loop is CASRSDRVAFF. The CDR3 nucleotides read TGCGCCAGCAGATCGGACAGGGTGGCTTTCTTT. The chain employs TRBV10-1 and TRBJ1-1; TRBD1 matches 8 bases. The CDR3 covers 11 residues. The germline V gene has CDR1 WNHNN and CDR2 SYGVQD (reference sequence). Losses at the gene ends were 6 bases for V and 11 bases for J; bases not matched to a gene: 5.

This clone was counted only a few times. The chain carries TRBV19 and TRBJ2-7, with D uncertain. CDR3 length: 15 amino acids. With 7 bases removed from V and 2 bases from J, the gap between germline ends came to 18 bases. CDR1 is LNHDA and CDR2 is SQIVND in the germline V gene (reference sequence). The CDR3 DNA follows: TGTGCCAGTACCTCCAACCAGGTCGGTCCCTACGAGCAGTACTTC. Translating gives CASTSNQVGPYEQYF. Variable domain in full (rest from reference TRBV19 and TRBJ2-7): DGGITQSPKYLFRKEGQNVTLSCEQNLNHDAMYWYRQDPGQGLRLIYYSQIVNDFQKGDIAEGYSVSREKKESFPLTVTSAQKNPTAFYLCASTSNQVGPYEQYFGPGTRLTVT.

The CDR3 is CASSLIPDIGNEQFF. The CDR3 nucleotides read TGTGCCAGCAGCTTGATTCCCGATATCGGGAATGAGCAGTTCTTC. This rearrangement joins TRBV7-6 to TRBJ2-1; D gene unclear. V lost 3 bases to trimming and J lost 7 bases, with 16 bases between them. The CDR3 contains 15 residues. CDR1 SGHVS and CDR2 FNYEAQ come from the germline V gene.

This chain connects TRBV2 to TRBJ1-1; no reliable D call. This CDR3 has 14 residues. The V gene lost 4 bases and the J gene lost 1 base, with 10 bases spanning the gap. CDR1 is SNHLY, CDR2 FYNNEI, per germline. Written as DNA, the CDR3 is TGTGCCAGCAGTGTGCTGGCCGCGAACACTGAAGCTTTCTTT. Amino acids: CASSVLAANTEAFF.

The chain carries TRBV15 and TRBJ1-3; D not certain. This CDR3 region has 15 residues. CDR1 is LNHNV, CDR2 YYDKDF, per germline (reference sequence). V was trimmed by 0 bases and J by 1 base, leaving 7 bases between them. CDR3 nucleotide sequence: TGTGCCACCAGCAGAGATAGAGATTCTGGAAACACCATATATTTT. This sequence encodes CATSRDRDSGNTIYF.

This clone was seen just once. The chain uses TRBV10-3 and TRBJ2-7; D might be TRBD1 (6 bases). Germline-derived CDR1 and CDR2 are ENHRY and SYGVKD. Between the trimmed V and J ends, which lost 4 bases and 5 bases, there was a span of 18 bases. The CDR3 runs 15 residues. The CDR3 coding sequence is TGTGCCATCAGTGCCTTCGGGGCAGGGGCCCACGAGCAGTACTTC. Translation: CAISAFGAGAHEQYF.

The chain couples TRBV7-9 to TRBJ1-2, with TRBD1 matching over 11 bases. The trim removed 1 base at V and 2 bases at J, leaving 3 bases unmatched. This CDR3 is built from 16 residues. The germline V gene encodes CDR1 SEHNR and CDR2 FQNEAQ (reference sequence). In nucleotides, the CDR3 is TGTGCCAGCAGCTTAGGGACAGGGGGCGCAAACTATGGCTACACCTTC. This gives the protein CASSLGTGGANYGYTF.